The rows below give T cell receptor beta chains drawn from one sample of a study of blood T cell repertoires in COVID-19. The data were produced by immunoSEQ multiplex PCR, yet TCRdb's version contains in-frame clones alone and is incomplete. The sample records under 300,000 clones, 70% to 90% being singletons. Sequencing input: PBMCs or T cells enriched from blood (not recorded which). Receptors were obtained from a woman aged 50 to 65 who had been exposed to COVID-19. Each CDR3 is given with its conserved first and last residue.

CDR3aa: CASTRSGARGTGELFF
j_gene: TRBJ2-2
v_gene: TRBV7-8

CDR3aa: CATDRSGQPQHF
j_gene: TRBJ1-5
v_gene: TRBV6-4

CDR3aa: CASSRGRQETQYF
j_gene: TRBJ2-5
v_gene: TRBV18

CDR3aa: CASSLDSSNTEAFF
j_gene: TRBJ1-1
v_gene: TRBV7-8

CDR3aa: CASSLEGLGGYTF
j_gene: TRBJ1-2
v_gene: TRBV7-2

CDR3aa: CATKTQGYGYTF
j_gene: TRBJ1-2
v_gene: TRBV6-5

CDR3aa: CASSQDTGTWRGYTF
j_gene: TRBJ1-2
v_gene: TRBV4-1

CDR3aa: CASSLVSGAMNTEAFF
j_gene: TRBJ1-1
v_gene: TRBV7-2

CDR3aa: CASSFQGLDEQYF
j_gene: TRBJ2-7
v_gene: TRBV5-4

CDR3aa: CASSLATGTYEQYF
j_gene: TRBJ2-7
v_gene: TRBV14

CDR3aa: CSAPSGVAFF
j_gene: TRBJ1-1
v_gene: TRBV20-1

CDR3aa: CASSPGDRVGGELFF
j_gene: TRBJ2-2
v_gene: TRBV5-1

CDR3aa: CASSLALGSGNTIYF
j_gene: TRBJ1-3
v_gene: TRBV7-8

CDR3aa: CAWSHRADEQYF
j_gene: TRBJ2-7
v_gene: TRBV30

CDR3aa: CASSFFRGGAFF
j_gene: TRBJ1-1
v_gene: TRBV5-6

CDR3aa: CASSSQGAGANVLTF
j_gene: TRBJ2-6
v_gene: TRBV11-2

CDR3aa: CASSPEGLTEAFF
j_gene: TRBJ1-1
v_gene: TRBV5-4